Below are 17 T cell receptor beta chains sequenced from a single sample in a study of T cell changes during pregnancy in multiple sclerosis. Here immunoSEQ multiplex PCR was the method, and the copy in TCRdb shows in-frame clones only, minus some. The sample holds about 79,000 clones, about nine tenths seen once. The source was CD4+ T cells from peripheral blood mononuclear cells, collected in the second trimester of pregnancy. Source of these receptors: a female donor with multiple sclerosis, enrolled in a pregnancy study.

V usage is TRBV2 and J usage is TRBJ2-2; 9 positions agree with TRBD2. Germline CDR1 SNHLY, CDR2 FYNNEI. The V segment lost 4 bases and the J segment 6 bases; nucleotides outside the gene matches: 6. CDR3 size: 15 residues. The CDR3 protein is CASSVAGVKSGELFF. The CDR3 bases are TGTGCCAGCAGTGTAGCGGGAGTAAAGTCCGGGGAGCTGTTTTTT.

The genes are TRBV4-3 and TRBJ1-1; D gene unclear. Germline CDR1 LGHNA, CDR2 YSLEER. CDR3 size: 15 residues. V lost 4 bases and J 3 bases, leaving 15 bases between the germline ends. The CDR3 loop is CASSLGSSVDTEAFF. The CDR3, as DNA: TGCGCCAGCAGCCTCGGGAGCTCCGTGGACACTGAAGCTTTCTTT.

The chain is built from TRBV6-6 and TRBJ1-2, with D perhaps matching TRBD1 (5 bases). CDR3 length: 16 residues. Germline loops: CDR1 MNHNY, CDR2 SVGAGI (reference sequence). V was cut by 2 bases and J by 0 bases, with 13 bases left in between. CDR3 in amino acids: CASSYRGEWANYGYTF. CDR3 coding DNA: TGTGCCAGCAGTTACCGGGGGGAGTGGGCTAACTATGGCTACACCTTC.

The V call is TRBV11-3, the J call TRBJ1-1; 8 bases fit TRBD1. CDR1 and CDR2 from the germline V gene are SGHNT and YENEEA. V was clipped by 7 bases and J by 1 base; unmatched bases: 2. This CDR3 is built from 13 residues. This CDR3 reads CASNDRGNTEAFF. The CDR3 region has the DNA TGTGCCAGCAACGACAGGGGGAACACTGAAGCTTTCTTT.

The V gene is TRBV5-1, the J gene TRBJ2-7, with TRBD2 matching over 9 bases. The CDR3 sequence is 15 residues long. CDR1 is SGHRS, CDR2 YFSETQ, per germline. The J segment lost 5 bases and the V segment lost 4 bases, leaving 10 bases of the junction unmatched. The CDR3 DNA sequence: TGCGCCAGCAGCCCTTGGGGGACTAGCAACCACGAGCAGTACTTC. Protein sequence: CASSPWGTSNHEQYF.

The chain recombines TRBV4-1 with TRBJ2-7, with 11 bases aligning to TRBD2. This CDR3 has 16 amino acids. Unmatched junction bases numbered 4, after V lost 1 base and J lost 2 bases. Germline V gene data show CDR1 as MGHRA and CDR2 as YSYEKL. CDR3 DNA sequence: TGCGCCAGCAGCCAAGGAATAGCGGGAGGGACCTACGAGCAGTACTTC. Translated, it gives CASSQGIAGGTYEQYF.

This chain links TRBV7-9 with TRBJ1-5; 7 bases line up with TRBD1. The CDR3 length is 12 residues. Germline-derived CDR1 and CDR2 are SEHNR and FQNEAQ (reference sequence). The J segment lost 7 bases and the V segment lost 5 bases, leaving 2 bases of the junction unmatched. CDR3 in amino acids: CASSPDRQPQHF. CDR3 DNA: TGTGCCAGCAGCCCGGACAGGCAGCCCCAGCATTTT.

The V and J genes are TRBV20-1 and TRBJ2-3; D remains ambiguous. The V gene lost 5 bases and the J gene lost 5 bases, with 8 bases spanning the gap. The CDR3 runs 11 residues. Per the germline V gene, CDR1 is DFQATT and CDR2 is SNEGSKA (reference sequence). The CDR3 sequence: CSAGPRDTQYF. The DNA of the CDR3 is TGCAGTGCTGGGCCGAGAGATACGCAGTATTTT.

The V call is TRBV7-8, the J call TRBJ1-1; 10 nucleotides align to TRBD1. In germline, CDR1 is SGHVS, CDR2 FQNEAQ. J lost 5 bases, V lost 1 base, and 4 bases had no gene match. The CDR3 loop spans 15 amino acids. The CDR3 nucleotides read TGTGCCAGCAGCTTAGGGACAGGGGGGGGTACTGAAGCTTTCTTT. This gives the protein CASSLGTGGGTEAFF. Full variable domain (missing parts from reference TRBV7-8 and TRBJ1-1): GAGVSQSPRYKVAKRGQDVALRCDPISGHVSLFWYQQALGQGPEFLTYFQNEAQLDKSGLPSDRFFAERPEGSVSTLKIQRTQQEDSAVYLCASSLGTGGGTEAFFGQGTRLTVV.

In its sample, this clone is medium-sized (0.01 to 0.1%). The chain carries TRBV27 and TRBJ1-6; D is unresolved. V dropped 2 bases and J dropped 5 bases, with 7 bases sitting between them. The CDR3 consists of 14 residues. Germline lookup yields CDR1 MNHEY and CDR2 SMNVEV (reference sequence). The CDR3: CASSLTADNSPLHF. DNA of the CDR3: TGTGCCAGCAGTTTAACGGCGGATAATTCACCCCTCCACTTT.

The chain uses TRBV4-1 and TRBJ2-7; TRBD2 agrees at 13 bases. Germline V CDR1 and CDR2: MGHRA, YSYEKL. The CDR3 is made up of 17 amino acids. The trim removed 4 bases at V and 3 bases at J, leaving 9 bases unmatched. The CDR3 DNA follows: TGCGCCAGCAGCCCCACAGGGACTAGCGGGACCATCTACGAGCAGTACTTC. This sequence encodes CASSPTGTSGTIYEQYF.

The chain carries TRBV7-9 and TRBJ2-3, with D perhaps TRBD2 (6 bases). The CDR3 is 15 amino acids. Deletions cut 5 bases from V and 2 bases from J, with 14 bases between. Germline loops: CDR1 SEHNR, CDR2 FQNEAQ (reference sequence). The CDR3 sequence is CASSPRREPTDTQYF. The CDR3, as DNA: TGTGCCAGCAGCCCCCGTCGGGAGCCCACAGATACGCAGTATTTT.

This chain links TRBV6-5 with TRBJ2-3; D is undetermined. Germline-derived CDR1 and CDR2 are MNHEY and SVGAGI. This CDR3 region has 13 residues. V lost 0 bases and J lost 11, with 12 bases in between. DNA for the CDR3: TGTGCCAGCAGTTACTCATCCTCCCCGAGGCAGTATTTT. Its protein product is CASSYSSSPRQYF.

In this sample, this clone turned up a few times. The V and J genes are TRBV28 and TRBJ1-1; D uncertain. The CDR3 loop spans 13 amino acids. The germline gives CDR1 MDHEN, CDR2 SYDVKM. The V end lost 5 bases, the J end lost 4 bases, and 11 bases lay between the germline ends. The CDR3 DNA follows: TGTGCCAGCAGTGAGACAAAGATCACTGAAGCTTTCTTT. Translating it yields CASSETKITEAFF. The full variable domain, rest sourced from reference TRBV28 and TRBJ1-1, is DVKVTQSSRYLVKRTGEKVFLECVQDMDHENMFWYRQDPGLGLRLIYFSYDVKMKEKGDIPEGYSVSREKKERFSLILESASTNQTSMYLCASSETKITEAFFGQGTRLTVV.

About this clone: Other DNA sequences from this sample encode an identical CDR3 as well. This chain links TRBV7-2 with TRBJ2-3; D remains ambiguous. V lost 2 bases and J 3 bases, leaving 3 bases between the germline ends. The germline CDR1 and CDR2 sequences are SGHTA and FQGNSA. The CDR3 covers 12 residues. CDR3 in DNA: TGTGCCAGCAGCTTACTTACAGATACGCAGTATTTT. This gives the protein CASSLLTDTQYF. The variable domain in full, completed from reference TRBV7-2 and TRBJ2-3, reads GAGVSQSPSNKVTEKGKDVELRCDPISGHTALYWYRQSLGQGLEFLIYFQGNSAPDKSGLPSDRFSAERTGGSVSTLTIQRTQQEDSAVYLCASSLLTDTQYFGPGTRLTVL.

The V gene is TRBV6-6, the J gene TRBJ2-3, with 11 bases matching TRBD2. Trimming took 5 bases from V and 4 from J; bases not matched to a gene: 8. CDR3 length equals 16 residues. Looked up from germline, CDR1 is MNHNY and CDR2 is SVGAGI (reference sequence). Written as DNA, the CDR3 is TGTGCCAGCAGTCCTGCTAGCGGGGGGCGCGCAGATACGCAGTATTTT. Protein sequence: CASSPASGGRADTQYF.

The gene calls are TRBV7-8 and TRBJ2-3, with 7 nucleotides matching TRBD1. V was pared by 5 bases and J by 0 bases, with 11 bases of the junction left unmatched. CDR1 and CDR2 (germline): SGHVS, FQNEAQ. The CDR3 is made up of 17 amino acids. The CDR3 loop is CASSVKGQPFSTDTQYF. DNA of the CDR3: TGTGCCAGCAGCGTAAAGGGACAGCCGTTTAGCACAGATACGCAGTATTTT.